This T cell receptor (beta chain) is from a study of identifying expanded T cells in peripheral blood (dated by TCRdb to about 2019). About the full investigation: Technical replicates were generated by sequencing separate aliquots of the same genomic DNA pool, with four replicates compared pairwise.

V lost 5 bases and J lost 0 bases; the stretch between them is 10 bases long. CDR1 MNHNY and CDR2 SVGAGI are derived from the germline V gene (reference sequence). Including cysteine and phenylalanine, the CDR3 has 14 amino acids. Only the CDR3 DNA is retained, 42 bases long and in frame from the first base. The paper's findings and limits, for the study overall: The binomial model flagged roughly 1.2 differentially abundant clones between technical replicates but 15 to 17 over approximately 2 weeks and around 19 over about four weeks. Variance in clone template counts between roughly 2-week samples significantly increased with total template count across all healthy donors. Across all healthy-donor time intervals, the beta-binomial model significantly cut both the number of clones called differentially abundant and the false-positive rate. It was expected by the authors that biological variance in healthy repertoires might increase further over much longer intervals, such as months to years.

TCRbeta CDR3 regions were profiled by bias-controlled multiplex PCR amplification of genomic DNA with the immunoSEQ Assay. Turning to the authors' computational methods: The absolute abundance of each unique TCRbeta CDR3 region was quantified after sequences were collapsed and filtered. Differential abundance was assessed using a binomial (Fisher-equivalent) model and a beta-binomial model in which time-dependent variance fitted from healthy donors was added. Any clone with fewer than 5 combined templates was excluded, and a clone was called differentially abundant if its Benjamini-Hochberg FDR was below 0.01. In the beta-binomial model, variance was expressed as a function of the total template count across the two samples, in the form v = (b*log(k)+a)^2. TCRdb mirrors the immuneACCESS table, restricted to in-frame sequences. Some clones are absent from its copies; in checked studies, under half trace to an unresolved V gene, and the reason for the others is unknown. V, J and clone size reflect that table, while D and trimming were determined from the DNA. This sample holds 70,000 or so clones; about 90% were observed only once. The leading ten clones occupy around 3.3% of the sample.

During the collection period, no immune events, such as infections, were documented for the healthy donors. Blood repertoires from healthy donors were used as a training cohort for calibrating time-dependent variance in a beta-binomial model of differential abundance of T-cell clones. The training cohort was composed of some ten healthy donors, 3 female and 7 male. Donor ages ranged from roughly 29 to 64 years, with an average of about 40 years. Whole blood, obtained from a commercial supplier, was collected from each healthy donor at three time points spaced roughly 14 days apart. For immunosequencing, genomic DNA was extracted from whole blood that had not been sorted. About this clone: It has no known antigen specificity. No much larger clone exists at a distance of one base, and base qualities are not known.

This receptor was taken from a person aged 18 to 75 in good health. The sample taken for sequencing was blood. This sequence uses TRBV6-6 and TRBJ1-1; the D gene lacks a confident call. The sequenced DNA is TGTGCCAGCAGTAGAGGAGGGTTGAACACTGAAGCTTTCTTT. This translates into CASSRGGLNTEAFF.